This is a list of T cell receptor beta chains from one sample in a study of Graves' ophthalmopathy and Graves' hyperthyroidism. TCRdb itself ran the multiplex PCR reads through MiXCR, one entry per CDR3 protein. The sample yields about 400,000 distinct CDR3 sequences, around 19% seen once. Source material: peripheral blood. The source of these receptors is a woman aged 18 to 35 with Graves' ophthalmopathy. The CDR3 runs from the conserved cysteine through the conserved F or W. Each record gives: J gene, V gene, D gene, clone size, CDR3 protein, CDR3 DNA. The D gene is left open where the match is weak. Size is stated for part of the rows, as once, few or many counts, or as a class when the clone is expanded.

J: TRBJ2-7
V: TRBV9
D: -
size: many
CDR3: CASSVATGTYEQYF
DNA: TGTGCCAGCAGCGTAGCGACAGGAACCTACGAGCAGTACTTC

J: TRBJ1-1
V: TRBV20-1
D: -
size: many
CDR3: CSTPTGGGTEAFF
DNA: TGCAGTACCCCGACAGGAGGGGGCACTGAAGCTTTCTTT

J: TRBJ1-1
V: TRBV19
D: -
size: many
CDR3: CASSIGFTRTEAFF
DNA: TGTGCCAGTAGTATTGGCTTTACTCGGACGGAAGCTTTCTTT

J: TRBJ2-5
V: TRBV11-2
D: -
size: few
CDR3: CASSWGGGSTETQYF
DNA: TGTGCCAGCAGCTGGGGAGGCGGTTCAACGGAGACCCAGTACTTC

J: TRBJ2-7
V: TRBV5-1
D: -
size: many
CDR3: CASSLEAFADEQYF
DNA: TGCGCCAGCAGCTTGGAGGCGTTTGCTGACGAGCAGTACTTC

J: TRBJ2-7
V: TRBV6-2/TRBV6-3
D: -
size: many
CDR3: CASRQAGQPYEQYF
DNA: TGTGCCAGCAGGCAGGCCGGACAGCCCTACGAGCAGTACTTC

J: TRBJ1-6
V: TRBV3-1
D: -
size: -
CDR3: CASSQGGRNNSPLHF
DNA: TGTGCCAGCAGCCAAGGAGGACGGAATAATTCACCCCTCCACTTT

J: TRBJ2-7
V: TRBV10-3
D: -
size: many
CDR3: CAISGGSYEQYF
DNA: TGTGCCATCAGTGGTGGCTCCTACGAGCAGTACTTC

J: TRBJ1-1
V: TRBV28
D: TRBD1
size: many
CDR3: CASSSPGQAANTEAFF
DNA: TGTGCCAGCAGTTCGCCGGGACAGGCAGCGAACACTGAAGCTTTCTTT

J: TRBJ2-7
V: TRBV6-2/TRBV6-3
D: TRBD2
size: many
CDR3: CAAQSGGAYEQYF
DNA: TGTGCCGCACAGAGTGGGGGGGCCTACGAGCAGTACTTC

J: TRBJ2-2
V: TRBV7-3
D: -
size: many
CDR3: CASSLREWAGELFF
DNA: TGTGCCAGCAGCTTAAGGGAGTGGGCCGGGGAGCTGTTTTTT

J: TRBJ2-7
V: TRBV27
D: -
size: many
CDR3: CASGDRPPDEQYF
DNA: TGTGCCAGCGGGGACCGACCTCCCGACGAGCAGTACTTC

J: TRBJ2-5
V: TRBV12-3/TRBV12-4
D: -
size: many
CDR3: CASRSTDRQETQYF
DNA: TGTGCCAGCAGATCTACAGACAGGCAAGAGACCCAGTACTTC

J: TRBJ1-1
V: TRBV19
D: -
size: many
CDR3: CASSTPRVNTEAFF
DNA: TGTGCCAGTAGTACGCCTAGGGTGAACACTGAAGCTTTCTTT

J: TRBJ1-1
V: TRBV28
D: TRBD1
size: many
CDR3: CASSSRDRWEAFF
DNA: TGTGCCAGCAGTTCGCGGGACAGGTGGGAAGCTTTCTTT

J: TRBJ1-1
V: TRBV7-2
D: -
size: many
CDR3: CASSLGAGQFPEAFF
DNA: TGTGCCAGCAGCTTAGGTGCAGGGCAATTCCCTGAAGCTTTCTTT

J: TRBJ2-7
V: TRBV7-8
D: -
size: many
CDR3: CASSTGQRFREQYF
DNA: TGTGCCAGCAGCACCGGACAGAGGTTTCGCGAGCAGTACTTC

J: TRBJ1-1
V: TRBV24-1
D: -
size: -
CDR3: CATRSNTEAFF
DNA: TGTGCCACCAGGTCGAACACTGAAGCTTTCTTT

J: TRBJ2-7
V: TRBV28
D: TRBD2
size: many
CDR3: CASSLRKLAGPYEQYF
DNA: TGTGCCAGCAGTTTACGGAAACTAGCGGGACCCTACGAGCAGTACTTC

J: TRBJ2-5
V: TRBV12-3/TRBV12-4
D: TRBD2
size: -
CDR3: CASSWSSGGQETQYF
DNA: TGTGCCAGCAGTTGGTCTAGCGGTGGGCAAGAGACCCAGTACTTC

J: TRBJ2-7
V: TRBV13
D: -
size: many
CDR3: CASSLGTNEQYF
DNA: TGTGCCAGCAGCTTAGGGACTAACGAGCAGTACTTC

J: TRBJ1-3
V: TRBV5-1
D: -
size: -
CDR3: CASTATGSSGNTIYF
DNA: TGCGCCAGCACCGCAACGGGTAGCTCTGGAAACACCATATATTTT

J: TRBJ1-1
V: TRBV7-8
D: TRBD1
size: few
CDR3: CASSVSGTANTEAFF
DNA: TGTGCCAGCAGCGTCTCCGGGACAGCGAACACTGAAGCTTTCTTT

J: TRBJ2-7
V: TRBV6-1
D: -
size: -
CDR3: CAISGTEAYEQYF
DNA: TGTGCCATCTCCGGGACGGAGGCCTACGAGCAGTACTTC

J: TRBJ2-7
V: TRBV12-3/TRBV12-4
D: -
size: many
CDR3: CASSLDPKSDEQYF
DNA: TGTGCCAGCAGTTTAGACCCGAAGAGCGACGAGCAGTACTTC

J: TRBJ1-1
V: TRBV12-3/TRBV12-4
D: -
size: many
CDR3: CASSFRPNTEAFF
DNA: TGTGCCAGCAGTTTTCGGCCGAACACTGAAGCTTTCTTT

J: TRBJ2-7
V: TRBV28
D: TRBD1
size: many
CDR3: CASSAPGQALEQYF
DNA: TGTGCCAGCAGTGCCCCGGGACAGGCGCTGGAGCAGTACTTC